This is a list of T cell receptor beta chains from one sample in a study of cytomegalovirus exposure and HLA in healthy donors. Produced via immunoSEQ multiplex PCR; TCRdb's table is partial and in-frame only. The sample has roughly 90,000 clones; approximately 80% are singletons. Sequencing was performed on PBMCs. These receptors were collected from a man aged 18-30 years in good health and CMV-seronegative. Each CDR3 is given with its conserved first and last residue. The D gene is left open where the match is weak. For some rows the clone size is stated as once, few or many, or as a class when expanded; others skip it.

cdr3_nt | cdr3_aa | cdr3_length | j_call | v_call | d_call | clone_size
TGTGCCAGTAGCCCTCTTCGGGGGGGCAATTCACCCCTCCACTTT | CASSPLRGGNSPLHF | 15 | TRBJ1-6 | TRBV19 | NA | NA
TGCGCCAGCAGTCGCCGGGTGGGACGGGGGGCCTACAATGAGCAGTTCTTC | CASSRRVGRGAYNEQFF | 17 | TRBJ2-1 | TRBV23-1 | TRBD2 | NA
TGTTCCAGCAGCTTCAGGGCCGGGGAGCTGTTTTTT | CSSSFRAGELFF | 12 | TRBJ2-2 | TRBV7-9 | NA | NA
TGTGCCAGTAGGGTAACAGGGGGCAGTCTCGAGCAGTACTTC | CASRVTGGSLEQYF | 14 | TRBJ2-7 | TRBV19 | TRBD1 | once
TGTGCCAGCAGCTCCCAGGGGAGCACCGGGGAGCTGTTTTTT | CASSSQGSTGELFF | 14 | TRBJ2-2 | TRBV11-2 | NA | NA
TGTGCCAGCAGTATGACAGACCACACAGATACGCAGTATTTT | CASSMTDHTDTQYF | 14 | TRBJ2-3 | TRBV6-5 | NA | NA
TGCGCCAGCAGCCAGCCCCGAGTGAGGGTACTCTACAATGAGCAGTTCTTC | CASSQPRVRVLYNEQFF | 17 | TRBJ2-1 | TRBV4-1 | NA | NA
TGTGCCAGTACCCCGGGACAGTGGGATCAGCCCCAGCATTTT | CASTPGQWDQPQHF | 14 | TRBJ1-5 | TRBV19 | TRBD1 | NA
TGTGCCAGCACAAGCCAAATCTCCCGACATTCCTACGGGCAGTACTTC | CASTSQISRHSYGQYF | 16 | TRBJ2-7 | TRBV2 | NA | NA
TGTGCCAGCAGCGAAAGGGGACAGATCACAGATACGCAGTATTTT | CASSERGQITDTQYF | 15 | TRBJ2-3 | TRBV28 | TRBD1 | NA
TGTGCCAGCAGCCAATCTCAGGGCGAGACAGATACGCAGTATTTT | CASSQSQGETDTQYF | 15 | TRBJ2-3 | TRBV4-2 | NA | NA
TGTGCCAGCAGCCCCCAGGGGGTGGAGTACAATGAGCAGTTCTTC | CASSPQGVEYNEQFF | 15 | TRBJ2-1 | TRBV6-5 | TRBD1 | NA
TGTGCCAGCGAGAGGGATATTGGCACAGATACGCAGTATTTT | CASERDIGTDTQYF | 14 | TRBJ2-3 | TRBV7-9 | NA | NA
TGCAGCGTTGAAGATTCATACAGTCCCTACGAGCAGTACTTC | CSVEDSYSPYEQYF | 14 | TRBJ2-7 | TRBV29-1 | NA | NA
TGTGCCAGCAGCCGTGTAGTGGGCCTAATGAATGAGCAGTTCTTC | CASSRVVGLMNEQFF | 15 | TRBJ2-1 | TRBV14 | NA | once
TGTGCCAGCAGTGATCGCACAAGTATCTACGAGCAGTACTTC | CASSDRTSIYEQYF | 14 | TRBJ2-7 | TRBV25-1 | NA | few
TGTGCCAGCAGTTCCGCCGGGACAGAGTCGTTCTTC | CASSSAGTESFF | 12 | TRBJ2-1 | TRBV6-6 | TRBD1 | NA
TGTGCCAGCATCAACGCAGGCTTGGGTACGCAGTATTTT | CASINAGLGTQYF | 13 | TRBJ2-3 | TRBV27 | NA | NA
TGTGCCAGCGGACAGGGATCGGACACTGAAGCTTTCTTT | CASGQGSDTEAFF | 13 | TRBJ1-1 | TRBV10-3 | TRBD1 | NA
TGTGCCAGCAGCACCCGAGGAGGGGGCCTGAGGTATGGCTACACCTTC | CASSTRGGGLRYGYTF | 16 | TRBJ1-2 | TRBV7-8 | TRBD1 | NA
TGTGCCAGCAGCTTCGTGGCGGGGAGTTACAATGAGCAGTTCTTC | CASSFVAGSYNEQFF | 15 | TRBJ2-1 | TRBV13 | NA | NA
TGTGCCAGCAGCTTGTCCTCAGGGAATGAAAAACTGTTTTTT | CASSLSSGNEKLFF | 14 | TRBJ1-4 | TRBV5-1 | NA | NA
TGTGCCACCTTCCCGGGACAGCTAAATTCACCCCTCCACTTT | CATFPGQLNSPLHF | 14 | TRBJ1-6 | TRBV19 | TRBD1 | NA
TGTGCCAGCAGGCCAACTAGCGGGGGGGATTACGAGCAGTACTTC | CASRPTSGGDYEQYF | 15 | TRBJ2-7 | TRBV4-2 | TRBD2 | NA
TGCGCCAGCAAAACGGCAGGTTCCTATGGCTACACCTTC | CASKTAGSYGYTF | 13 | TRBJ1-2 | TRBV5-1 | NA | NA
TGTGCCAGCAGCATACAGAGAGATTCTAACTATGGCTACACCTTC | CASSIQRDSNYGYTF | 15 | TRBJ1-2 | TRBV7-9 | NA | NA
TGTGCCAGCAGTTCCCCCTGGGCCGGAAACACCATATATTTT | CASSSPWAGNTIYF | 14 | TRBJ1-3 | TRBV6-5 | NA | NA
TGTGCCAGCAGCTTAGCGCGAGGTTTTGCAACTAATGAAAAACTGTTTTTT | CASSLARGFATNEKLFF | 17 | TRBJ1-4 | TRBV7-8 | NA | NA
TGTGCCAGCTCACCAGGGACAGGGGGCTTCGACGAGCAGTACTTC | CASSPGTGGFDEQYF | 15 | TRBJ2-7 | TRBV18 | TRBD1 | once
TGTGCCAGCAGGGCGGAATACAATGAGCAGTTCTTC | CASRAEYNEQFF | 12 | TRBJ2-1 | TRBV2 | NA | NA
TGTGCCAGCAGCTTTACAGGGAGCTACGAGCAGTACTTC | CASSFTGSYEQYF | 13 | TRBJ2-7 | TRBV7-9 | NA | once
TGTGCCAGCAGTTTCGGACGGGGGGCTGGAAACACCATATATTTT | CASSFGRGAGNTIYF | 15 | TRBJ1-3 | TRBV9 | NA | NA
TGTGCCAGCAGAAGGAGGGGAAGCTCCTACAATGAGCAGTTCTTC | CASRRRGSSYNEQFF | 15 | TRBJ2-1 | TRBV5-4 | NA | NA
TGCGCCAGCAGTCAACAGAACTATGGCTACACCTTC | CASSQQNYGYTF | 12 | TRBJ1-2 | TRBV23-1 | NA | once
TGTGCCAGCAGCATTGGACAGGGAGGGGTTGGCTACACCTTC | CASSIGQGGVGYTF | 14 | TRBJ1-2 | TRBV7-3 | TRBD1 | NA
TGTGCCAGCAGTGAAGGAGGGGGCACCAATGAGCAGTTCTTC | CASSEGGGTNEQFF | 14 | TRBJ2-1 | TRBV6-1 | TRBD1 | NA
TGTGCCTGGAGCAGGGAGGGCTATGGCTACACCTTC | CAWSREGYGYTF | 12 | TRBJ1-2 | TRBV30 | NA | NA
TGTGCCAGCAGTTACTCTATCGGGAGCTCTGGAAACACCATATATTTT | CASSYSIGSSGNTIYF | 16 | TRBJ1-3 | TRBV6-6 | NA | NA
TGTGCCAGCAGTGTTCACTCTTCGCTAAAAGAGACCCAGTACTTC | CASSVHSSLKETQYF | 15 | TRBJ2-5 | TRBV6-1 | NA | NA
TGTGCCAGCAGCGTAGCAGCAGGTTCTAATGAAAAACTGTTTTTT | CASSVAAGSNEKLFF | 15 | TRBJ1-4 | TRBV9 | NA | NA
TGTGCCAGCAGTCGCACTCCCAACTATGGCTACACCTTC | CASSRTPNYGYTF | 13 | TRBJ1-2 | TRBV27 | NA | NA
TGTGCCAGCAGCGACAGGACAGGGGGCATGAGGACTGAAGCTTTCTTT | CASSDRTGGMRTEAFF | 16 | TRBJ1-1 | TRBV7-9 | TRBD1 | NA
TGTGCCAGCCGATCGATACCGGACAGATATGGCTACACCTTC | CASRSIPDRYGYTF | 14 | TRBJ1-2 | TRBV11-2 | NA | NA
TGTGCCAGCTCACCACCCGGGACAGGGTATAACACTGAAGCTTTCTTT | CASSPPGTGYNTEAFF | 16 | TRBJ1-1 | TRBV18 | TRBD1 | NA
TGTGCCAGCAGCTTAGAGGCGGGGGGGTACAATGAGCAGTTCTTC | CASSLEAGGYNEQFF | 15 | TRBJ2-1 | TRBV7-2 | TRBD2 | NA